This is a list of T cell receptor beta chains from one sample in a study of T cell responses to AZD1222 COVID-19 vaccine. The data were produced by immunoSEQ multiplex PCR, yet TCRdb's version contains in-frame clones alone and is incomplete. The repertoire includes 150,000 to 200,000 clones, roughly nine tenths of them detected once, and about 3.6% sits in the top ten. The input for sequencing was peripheral blood, taken 28 days after the second dose of the MenACWY control vaccine. Receptors were obtained from an adult who received the MenACWY meningococcal vaccine as a control. Each CDR3 is given with its conserved first and last residue. A D gene is named only where the DNA matches it firmly. Clone size is shown for a subset of rows, as once, few, many or a class of expanded clone.

TRBV7-2	TRBJ2-1	TRBD1	.	TGTGCCAGCAGCTTAACCCGGGACAGAGGGGCGTTCTTC	CASSLTRDRGAFF
TRBV3-1/TRBV3-2	TRBJ1-2	TRBD1	.	TGTGCCAGCAGCCAAGATCTTGGGCAGGGGGCTTTTGGCTACACCTTC	CASSQDLGQGAFGYTF
TRBV6-6	TRBJ1-4	.	.	TGTGCCAGCAGAAGGGGCAGGGCCCGGGAAAAACTGTTTTTT	CASRRGRAREKLFF
TRBV4-1	TRBJ1-6	.	.	TGCGCCAGCAGCCAACAAGGGCTCCCAGCCTTCGATTCACCCCTCCACTTT	CASSQQGLPAFDSPLHF
TRBV12-3/TRBV12-4	TRBJ2-1	.	.	TGTGCCAGCAGTTTTGGACTCTACAGTGAGCAGTTCTTC	CASSFGLYSEQFF
TRBV5-1	TRBJ1-4	.	.	TGCGCCAGCAGCTTTTCCGTTTCTGAAAAACTGTTTTTT	CASSFSVSEKLFF
TRBV19	TRBJ1-2	.	once	TGTGCCAGTAGAGAGACCGCAGGGTATGGCTACACCTTC	CASRETAGYGYTF
TRBV4-2	TRBJ2-2	.	.	TGTGCCAGCAGCCAGCCCGAGGAGGTGAACACCGGGGAGCTGTTTTTT	CASSQPEEVNTGELFF
TRBV7-8	TRBJ1-1	.	.	TGTGCCAGCAGCTTTATGGACACTGAAGCTTTCTTT	CASSFMDTEAFF
TRBV4-1	TRBJ1-2	.	.	TGCGCCAGCAGCCAAGGGGGCTGGGTAGGAGACGGCTACACCTTC	CASSQGGWVGDGYTF
TRBV2	TRBJ1-1	.	.	TGTGCCAGCCGACCCGTGCTGGGGGAGGCGCCTGAAGCTTTCTTT	CASRPVLGEAPEAFF
TRBV4-2	TRBJ2-2	TRBD2	.	TGTGCCAGCAGCCAAGGGACTAGGCTCACCGGGGAGCTGTTTTTT	CASSQGTRLTGELFF
TRBV16	TRBJ2-6	.	.	TGTGCCAGCAGCCAAACGGGGGAGGCTACCGGGGCCAACGTCCTGACTTTC	CASSQTGEATGANVLTF
TRBV25-1	TRBJ1-2	.	.	TGTGCCAGCAGTGAGGGTGCTGTCTATGGCTACACCTTC	CASSEGAVYGYTF
TRBV12-5	TRBJ2-1	.	.	TGTGCTAGTGATCCGAATAGTGTGGGTGAGCAGTTCTTC	CASDPNSVGEQFF
TRBV27	TRBJ2-3	TRBD2	.	TGTGCCAGCTGGCCCGCGGGAGGGCTCACAGATACGCAGTATTTT	CASWPAGGLTDTQYF
TRBV11-3	TRBJ2-7	TRBD2	.	TGTGCCAGCAGCTCGGTCGGGAGGGCCCGGGAGCAGTACTTC	CASSSVGRAREQYF
TRBV30	TRBJ2-3	.	.	TGTGCCTGGGGTCCGGGCTTCGTTCGAGATACGCAGTATTTT	CAWGPGFVRDTQYF
TRBV9	TRBJ1-5	.	once	TGTGCCAGCAGCGTAGCCAGTGATCAGCCCCAGCATTTT	CASSVASDQPQHF
TRBV7-2	TRBJ2-7	.	.	TGTGCCAGCAGTCACCAGACGGACGAGCAGTACTTC	CASSHQTDEQYF
TRBV5-1	TRBJ1-1	TRBD1	.	TGCGCCAGCAGCTTCGGACAGGACACTGAAGCTTTCTTT	CASSFGQDTEAFF
TRBV11-3	TRBJ2-1	.	few	TGTGCCAGCAGCTTAGAAATGGGTAGAGAGCAGTTCTTC	CASSLEMGREQFF
TRBV6-2/TRBV6-3	TRBJ1-2	.	.	TGTGCCAGCAGTTACTTCAGTACAAATGGCTACACCTTC	CASSYFSTNGYTF
TRBV19	TRBJ2-4	TRBD1	.	TGTGCCAGTAGTCCAACAGGGGCGAAGAACATTCAGTACTTC	CASSPTGAKNIQYF
TRBV27	TRBJ2-7	.	.	TGTGCCAGCAGTTTAGGGGCCAGGACATACGAGCAGTACTTC	CASSLGARTYEQYF
TRBV6-5	TRBJ1-2	TRBD1	.	TGTGCCAGGACCACAGGGGATGGCTACACCTTC	CARTTGDGYTF
TRBV7-9	TRBJ1-2	.	.	TGTGCCAGCAGCTTAGTAAGGGGGGCGGGCTATGGCTACACCTTC	CASSLVRGAGYGYTF
TRBV4-1	TRBJ2-5	TRBD2	.	TGCGCCAGCAGCCAAGATCCGGCGGGAGGGGTTCAAGAGACCCAGTACTTC	CASSQDPAGGVQETQYF
TRBV11-3	TRBJ2-7	TRBD1	.	TGTGCCAGCAGCTTGGGACAGGGGGCGACCTACGAGCAGTACTTC	CASSLGQGATYEQYF
TRBV2	TRBJ1-1	.	.	TGTGCCAGCAGTGCAGAGAACACTGAAGCTTTCTTT	CASSAENTEAFF
TRBV19	TRBJ1-2	.	.	TGTGCCAGTAGCGTGCAGGGTCCCTATGGCTACACCTTC	CASSVQGPYGYTF
TRBV23-1	TRBJ1-5	.	.	TGCGCCAGCAGTCGGGAGGGTGGCAATCAGCCCCAGCATTTT	CASSREGGNQPQHF
TRBV11-3	TRBJ2-7	.	.	TGTGCCAGCAGCTTTTCCAGAACCCTTTACGAGCAGTACTTC	CASSFSRTLYEQYF
TRBV13	TRBJ2-6	.	.	TGTGCCAGCAGCTTAAAGGGGGATCAGGGGGCCAACGTCCTGACTTTC	CASSLKGDQGANVLTF
TRBV7-3	TRBJ2-6	.	.	TGTGCCAGCAGCTTAAGTCCCGACTCTGGGGCCAACGTCCTGACTTTC	CASSLSPDSGANVLTF
TRBV5-1	TRBJ2-3	.	.	TGCGCCAGCAGCTTGGAGGCCAAGACAGATACGCAGTATTTT	CASSLEAKTDTQYF
TRBV13	TRBJ2-7	TRBD2	.	TGTGCCAGCAGCTTATATGGTAGCGGGAGTTACGAGCAGTACTTC	CASSLYGSGSYEQYF
TRBV5-4	TRBJ2-5	.	.	.	CASSSAPSGRETQYF
TRBV19	TRBJ2-7	.	.	TGTGCCAGTAGTATAGAACCCGGGAGCCCCTACGAGCAGTACTTC	CASSIEPGSPYEQYF
TRBV30	TRBJ1-1	.	.	TGTGCCTGGAGTAAGGCACTGAACACTGAAGCTTTCTTT	CAWSKALNTEAFF
TRBV7-9	TRBJ1-1	.	.	TGTGCCAGCAGCTCCTGGACGGGGGGTGAAGCTTTCTTT	CASSSWTGGEAFF
TRBV19	TRBJ1-4	.	.	TGTGCCAGTAGGTCTCCGGGGTTTAATGAAAAACTGTTTTTT	CASRSPGFNEKLFF
TRBV28	TRBJ1-5	.	.	TGTGCCAGCAGTTTTTGGGTGGGCAATCAGCCCCAGCATTTT	CASSFWVGNQPQHF
TRBV9	TRBJ2-2	.	.	TGTGCCAGCAGCGTAGTAGCCGGCGCCGGGGAGCTGTTTTTT	CASSVVAGAGELFF